The 27 T cell receptor beta chains given below trace back to one sample, sequenced in a study of T cell changes during pregnancy in multiple sclerosis. The table came from immunoSEQ multiplex PCR; TCRdb's copy has only in-frame clones and leaves some out. The sample lists tens of thousands of clones, 85% to 95% seen once, with about 0.8% in the top ten. Material: peripheral blood, obtained in the third trimester of pregnancy. The receptors derive from a female donor with multiple sclerosis, enrolled in a pregnancy study.

The J gene is TRBJ2-5, the V gene TRBV18; D gene unclear. Germline CDR1 reads KGHSH; CDR2 reads LQKENI. Trimming took off 6 bases at V and 3 bases at J, with 8 bases between the two ends. The CDR3 covers 12 residues. Here the CDR3 DNA reads TGTGCCAGCTCGCGAGCTAAAGAGACCCAGTACTTC. Protein: CASSRAKETQYF.

The chain uses TRBV27 and TRBJ1-3; no clear D gene. The CDR3 covers 17 residues. Trimming removed 3 bases at V and 0 bases at J, with 15 bases between. Germline lookup yields CDR1 MNHEY and CDR2 SMNVEV (reference sequence). The CDR3 is CASSFEAPPGSGNTIYF. CDR3 DNA sequence: TGTGCCAGCAGTTTCGAGGCACCACCCGGCTCTGGAAACACCATATATTTT.

The rearrangement links TRBV19 to TRBJ2-7, with 7 positions matching TRBD2. Germline CDR1 LNHDA, CDR2 SQIVND (reference sequence). V lost 6 bases and J lost 3; bases outside the gene matches: 8. CDR3 length: 14 amino acids. CDR3 nucleotide sequence: TGTGCCAGTAGCCCCTATAGCGGGTTCTACGAGCAGTACTTC. The encoded protein is CASSPYSGFYEQYF.

V and J are TRBV27 and TRBJ2-7; 11 nucleotides agree with TRBD2. Trimming took 2 bases from V and 0 from J; bases not matched to a gene: 15. Germline lookup yields CDR1 MNHEY and CDR2 SMNVEV (reference sequence). The CDR3 has 20 residues. CDR3 residues: CASSLRGRDSGRGSSYEQYF. The CDR3 DNA sequence: TGTGCCAGCAGTTTACGGGGACGGGATAGCGGGAGGGGGAGCTCCTACGAGCAGTACTTC.

The chain has TRBV27 and TRBJ2-7, with 9 nucleotides matching TRBD1. CDR3 size: 15 residues. Trimming took 5 bases from V and 2 from J; bases not matched to a gene: 7. Germline loops: CDR1 MNHEY, CDR2 SMNVEV (reference sequence). The CDR3 reads CASSPTGTGPYEQYF. CDR3 coding DNA: TGTGCCAGCAGTCCTACCGGGACAGGGCCCTACGAGCAGTACTTC.

The chain uses TRBV7-9 and TRBJ2-7, with D tentatively TRBD2 (6 bases). CDR3 length: 14 amino acids. Germline values: CDR1 SEHNR, CDR2 FQNEAQ (reference sequence). V was cut by 1 base and J by 6 bases, with 13 bases left in between. The CDR3 protein is CASSLVGGGSEQYF. The CDR3 nucleotides read TGTGCCAGCAGCTTAGTGGGGGGTGGTAGCGAGCAGTACTTC.

A single count supports this clone. This chain connects TRBV7-9 to TRBJ2-2, with a tentative D call TRBD1 (6 bases). The V end was cut by 5 bases, the J end by 4 bases, with 17 bases between. Germline V gives CDR1 SEHNR, CDR2 FQNEAQ (reference sequence). This CDR3 has 16 residues. As DNA, the CDR3 is TGTGCCAGCAGCAAAGCGGCAGGGGCAGGCACCGGGGAGCTGTTTTTT. Translated: CASSKAAGAGTGELFF.

The chain has TRBV10-1 and TRBJ2-7, with a tentative D call TRBD1 (5 bases). The CDR3 has 16 amino acids. Germline V gene data show CDR1 as WNHNN and CDR2 as SYGVQD (reference sequence). Trimming took 3 bases from V and 2 from J, leaving 17 bases between them. As DNA, the CDR3 is TGCGCCAGCAGTGATAGACGGAGAATGGACACCTACGAGCAGTACTTC. This codes for CASSDRRRMDTYEQYF.

In DNA form, the CDR3 reads TGTGCCTCGAGGGGTAGGGGGCCTGGAGGCTACACCTTC. Translation: CASRGRGPGGYTF. The chain couples TRBV19 to TRBJ1-2; 7 positions match TRBD1. V shed 11 bases, J shed 8 bases, and the junction held 14 bases outside the gene matches. Germline lookup yields CDR1 LNHDA and CDR2 SQIVND (reference sequence). This CDR3 has 13 residues.

The chain uses TRBV30 and TRBJ1-1; D might be TRBD1 (5 bases). The ends were cut back, 1 base at V and 11 bases at J, with 14 bases in the middle. CDR1 GTSNPN and CDR2 SVGIG come from the germline V gene (reference sequence). The CDR3 spans 12 residues. The CDR3, as DNA: TGTGCCTGGAGTGCCGGACATCTCGAGGCTTTCTTT. Residues: CAWSAGHLEAFF.

CDR3 coding DNA: TGCGCCAGCAGGGACTTAGCACTCTACGAGCAGTACTTC. It is translated as CASRDLALYEQYF. The chain carries TRBV10-2 and TRBJ2-7; a possible D gene is TRBD2 (5 bases). V lost 6 bases and J lost 3, with 12 bases in between. This CDR3 contains 13 residues. Germline CDR1 reads WSHSY; CDR2 reads SAAADI.

The gene calls are TRBV19 and TRBJ2-2; D is ambiguous. V lost 3 bases and J lost 1, with 6 bases in between. This CDR3 spans 14 amino acids. Germline values: CDR1 LNHDA, CDR2 SQIVND (reference sequence). CDR3 sequence (DNA): TGTGCCAGTAGTATCGTACAGAACACCGGGGAGCTGTTTTTT. As protein: CASSIVQNTGELFF.

For this clone: Sequence at one end of the junction differs from germline and may be a read error. The chain links TRBV6-6 to TRBJ2-4; 7 bases align to TRBD1. The germline V gene encodes CDR1 MNHNY and CDR2 SVGAGI (reference sequence). This CDR3 contains 15 residues. The CDR3 DNA follows: TGTGCCAGCAGTTACGCCGGGACAGCCCAAAACATTCAGTACTTC. Residues: CASSYAGTAQNIQYF.

This chain joins TRBV5-1 and TRBJ2-7, with 13 bases lining up with TRBD2. The ends lost 2 bases at V and 12 bases at J; junction bases unmatched: 5. The CDR3 spans 13 residues. Germline V gene sequence: CDR1 SGHRS, CDR2 YFSETQ. The DNA for the CDR3 is TGCGCCAGCAGCTTCGGACTAGCGGGGGAGTCGTACTTC. Translated: CASSFGLAGESYF.

This chain joins TRBV6-6 and TRBJ2-7, with TRBD1 matching over 10 bases. The CDR3 is 16 residues long. Trimming at V came to 7 bases and at J to 6 bases, leaving 15 bases not matched to a gene. The germline V gene has CDR1 MNHNY and CDR2 SVGAGI (reference sequence). CDR3 sequence (DNA): TGTGCCAGCACCCAACTTCATGGGACAGGGGAGGGCGAGCAGTACTTC. Translated, it gives CASTQLHGTGEGEQYF.

The rearrangement links TRBV7-2 to TRBJ2-3, with D perhaps TRBD1 (6 bases). CDR3 length: 15 amino acids. Germline V gene lookup returns CDR1 SGHTA and CDR2 FQGNSA. The germline V and J ends were trimmed by 4 bases and 4 bases, with 15 bases remaining between them. DNA of the CDR3: TGTGCCAGCAGCTCAGGGGCCAATGCAGCAGATACGCAGTATTTT. It yields the protein CASSSGANAADTQYF.

V usage is TRBV5-1 and J usage is TRBJ2-7; D gene unclear. V was cut by 4 bases and J by 0 bases, with 8 bases left in between. CDR1 SGHRS and CDR2 YFSETQ come from the germline V gene. The CDR3 covers 13 residues. CDR3 protein: CASSPGVSYEQYF. As DNA, the CDR3 is TGCGCCAGCAGCCCCGGAGTCTCCTACGAGCAGTACTTC.

The V call is TRBV27, the J call TRBJ2-7, with 7 bases aligning to TRBD1. Germline lookup yields CDR1 MNHEY and CDR2 SMNVEV (reference sequence). The ends lost 6 bases at V and 0 bases at J; junction bases unmatched: 5. The CDR3 is 14 amino acids. CDR3: CASSTGVSSYEQYF. The CDR3 region has the DNA TGTGCCAGCAGCACAGGGGTAAGCTCCTACGAGCAGTACTTC.

The chain has TRBV6-1 and TRBJ1-1; D not certain. The CDR3 has 13 residues. The germline V gene encodes CDR1 MNHNS and CDR2 SASEGT. Trimming cost V 5 bases and J 0 bases, with 7 bases left between them. The CDR3 sequence: CASSRTLNTEAFF. The CDR3 coding sequence is TGTGCCAGCAGTCGGACTCTGAACACTGAAGCTTTCTTT.

The count of this clone is one. V is TRBV5-1 and J is TRBJ2-7; tentatively, D is TRBD1 (6 bases). Germline V gene sequence: CDR1 SGHRS, CDR2 YFSETQ. The CDR3 contains 15 residues. V lost 2 bases and J 3 bases, leaving 15 bases between the germline ends. In DNA form, the CDR3 reads TGCGCCAGCAGCTTTGATCAGGGACAAAACTACGAGCAGTACTTC. Translation gives CASSFDQGQNYEQYF.

J is TRBJ2-7 and V is TRBV21-1; no DNA check was done on the table's D call, TRBD2. TRBV21-1 is shown as a pseudogene. The CDR3 spans 11 residues. The CDR3 DNA reads as TGTGCCAGCAGTGGCGTTCAACGGGAGTACTTC. It codes for CASSGVQREYF.

The chain joins TRBV28 to TRBJ2-7, with 9 positions matching TRBD2. The CDR3 is 16 residues long. Germline CDR1 and CDR2: MDHEN and SYDVKM. The V and J ends lost 7 bases and 2 bases, in that order; junction bases with no gene match: 12. CDR3 nucleotide sequence: TGTGCCAGCACACTAGCGGGCGGGAGCGCGACCTACGAGCAGTACTTC. This codes for CASTLAGGSATYEQYF.

The chain employs TRBV6-1 and TRBJ2-7, with TRBD1 matching over 7 bases. CDR1 and CDR2 from the germline V gene are MNHNS and SASEGT. Trimming at V came to 3 bases and at J to 4 bases, leaving 6 bases not matched to a gene. The CDR3 sequence is 14 residues long. CDR3 region: CASSEWDSLYEQYF. The CDR3 nucleotides read TGTGCCAGCAGTGAGTGGGACAGCCTTTACGAGCAGTACTTC.

The genes are TRBV7-9 and TRBJ2-6; perhaps TRBD1 as D (6 bases). The germline V and J ends were trimmed by 8 bases and 2 bases, with 19 bases remaining between them. The CDR3 extends over 17 amino acids. From germline, CDR1 is SEHNR and CDR2 FQNEAQ (reference sequence). The CDR3 nucleotides are TGTGCCAGCGTCCTGGGGGCAGGTATTACTGGGGCCAACGTCCTGACTTTC. This gives the protein CASVLGAGITGANVLTF.

This clone was seen more than once but under ten times. The chain links TRBV30 to TRBJ1-1, with D possibly matching TRBD1 (6 bases). Trimming removed 7 bases at V and 0 bases at J, with 12 bases between. The CDR3 has 13 amino acids. Germline V gene data show CDR1 as GTSNPN and CDR2 as SVGIG (reference sequence). The CDR3 DNA follows: TGTGCCTTGGACAGACAAGTGAACACTGAAGCTTTCTTT. The encoded protein is CALDRQVNTEAFF.

The chain couples TRBV6-5 to TRBJ2-1, with 10 bases aligning to TRBD2. V was clipped by 7 bases and J by 8 bases; unmatched bases: 8. This CDR3 has 14 residues. Germline assignment: CDR1 MNHEY and CDR2 SVGAGI. The CDR3 reads CASNRASGSYEQFF. CDR3 in DNA: TGTGCCAGCAATCGGGCTAGCGGGAGCTATGAGCAGTTCTTC.

CDR3 sequence: CASSLGADTTGELFF. CDR3 coding DNA: TGTGCCAGCAGCTTGGGAGCGGATACTACCGGGGAGCTGTTTTTT. J is TRBJ2-2 and V is TRBV5-6, with D perhaps TRBD2 (5 bases). Germline CDR1 reads SGHDT; CDR2 reads YYEEEE. The CDR3 extends over 15 amino acids. V dropped 0 bases and J dropped 5 bases, with 11 bases sitting between them. Filled out from reference TRBV5-6 and TRBJ2-2, the complete variable domain reads DAGVTQSPTHLIKTRGQQVTLRCSPKSGHDTVSWYQQALGQGPQFIFQYYEEEERQRGNFPDRFSGHQFPNYSSELNVNALLLGDSALYLCASSLGADTTGELFFGEGSRLTVL.